The 11 T cell receptor beta chains listed next were all sequenced from one sample in a study of blood T cell repertoires in COVID-19. TCRdb's copy holds only in-frame clones and misses some; the assay was immunoSEQ multiplex PCR. The table records about 260,000 clones, more than 85% of them present only once. The specimen sequenced was peripheral blood. These receptors were collected from a person aged 18-29 years with COVID-19, enrolled during active disease.

The rearrangement links TRBV28 to TRBJ1-5; D is perhaps TRBD1 (6 bases). The germline V and J ends were trimmed by 8 bases and 2 bases, with 16 bases remaining between them. The germline V gene has CDR1 MDHEN and CDR2 SYDVKM. The CDR3 sequence is 15 residues long. The CDR3 sequence: CASLTGSRGNQPQHF. The CDR3 DNA reads as TGTGCCAGCCTTACAGGGAGTCGTGGCAATCAGCCCCAGCATTTT.

The chain employs TRBV28 and TRBJ2-7; 9 nucleotides align to TRBD1. The CDR3 runs 14 residues. J was trimmed by 6 bases and V by 7 bases; bases with no gene match: 10. Germline V gives CDR1 MDHEN, CDR2 SYDVKM. CDR3 DNA: TGTGCCAGCACCCCATCGGACAGGGGTGTCGAGCAGTACTTC. Its translation is CASTPSDRGVEQYF. Using reference TRBV28 and TRBJ2-7 for the parts outside the CDR3, the full variable domain is DVKVTQSSRYLVKRTGEKVFLECVQDMDHENMFWYRQDPGLGLRLIYFSYDVKMKEKGDIPEGYSVSREKKERFSLILESASTNQTSMYLCASTPSDRGVEQYFGPGTRLTVT.

The chain links TRBV29-1 to TRBJ1-1; tentative D call: TRBD1 (5 bases). V was shortened by 7 bases and J by 1 base, with 13 bases between the two germline ends. The V gene's germline CDR1 is SQVTM and CDR2 ANQGSEA. The CDR3 loop spans 13 amino acids. CDR3 DNA sequence: TGCAGCGGACGGGAGGGGCAGAACACTGAAGCTTTCTTT. Translated, it gives CSGREGQNTEAFF.

The V and J genes are TRBV5-4 and TRBJ2-7; no definite D call. V lost 1 base to trimming and J lost 4 bases, with 18 bases between them. Germline CDR1 SGHNT, CDR2 YYREEE (reference sequence). This CDR3 has 16 residues. CDR3 DNA: TGTGCCAGCAGCTTGATCTTGGGCACTTTACCGTACGAGCAGTACTTC. It encodes CASSLILGTLPYEQYF.

The rearrangement links TRBV9 to TRBJ1-6, with D perhaps TRBD1 (5 bases). This CDR3 has 14 amino acids. V lost 3 bases and J 5 bases, leaving 9 bases between the germline ends. Germline CDR1 SGDLS, CDR2 YYNGEE. The CDR3 is CASSAGGDNSPLHF. The CDR3 nucleotides read TGTGCCAGCAGCGCCGGGGGGGATAATTCACCCCTCCACTTT.

The chain uses TRBV6-5 and TRBJ1-1, with TRBD1 matching 7 bases. CDR1 is MNHEY, CDR2 SVGAGI, per germline. CDR3 length: 15 residues. Losses at the gene ends were 4 bases for V and 4 bases for J; bases not matched to a gene: 9. CDR3 sequence (DNA): TGTGCCAGCAGTTCGGAGACAGGGCGGGGCACTGAAGCTTTCTTT. Amino acid sequence: CASSSETGRGTEAFF.

J is TRBJ2-3 and V is TRBV18, with a weak D call TRBD1 (6 bases). The CDR3 spans 17 residues. The germline gives CDR1 KGHSH, CDR2 LQKENI. V dropped 1 base and J dropped 0 bases, with 14 bases sitting between them. DNA of the CDR3: TGTGCCAGCTCACCACGGGGGCAGGGGCCTAGCACAGATACGCAGTATTTT. Residues: CASSPRGQGPSTDTQYF.

This clone was picked up one time. The chain carries TRBV10-3 and TRBJ2-7; 7 bases line up with TRBD2. There are 14 residues in the CDR3. The J segment lost 1 base and the V segment lost 5 bases, leaving 5 bases of the junction unmatched. Germline V gene data show CDR1 as ENHRY and CDR2 as SYGVKD. Written as DNA, the CDR3 is TGTGCCATCAGTACTCTAGCGGATTCCTACGAGCAGTACTTC. Its translation: CAISTLADSYEQYF.

The chain employs TRBV18 and TRBJ2-6; D is ambiguous. CDR3 length: 15 residues. Trimming took off 3 bases at V and 1 base at J, with 7 bases between the two ends. Per the germline V gene, CDR1 is KGHSH and CDR2 is LQKENI. CDR3 residues: CASSPTDSGANVLTF. DNA of the CDR3: TGTGCCAGCTCACCCACAGATTCTGGGGCCAACGTCCTGACTTTC.

The V gene is TRBV5-4, the J gene TRBJ2-5, with 12 bases fitting TRBD2. The CDR3 consists of 16 residues. In germline, CDR1 is SGHNT, CDR2 YYREEE (reference sequence). V lost 4 bases and J lost 4; bases outside the gene matches: 8. The CDR3 region has the DNA TGTGCCAGCAGCCCCCGGACTAGCGGGATGCCAGAGACCCAGTACTTC. This translates into CASSPRTSGMPETQYF.

The chain recombines TRBV13 with TRBJ2-7; 12 positions match TRBD2. In germline, CDR1 is PRHDT, CDR2 FYEKMQ (reference sequence). Losses at the gene ends were 3 bases for V and 1 base for J; bases not matched to a gene: 1. This CDR3 spans 15 amino acids. This chain's CDR3 is CASSLGLAGSYEQYF. The DNA for the CDR3 is TGTGCCAGCAGCTTGGGACTAGCGGGTTCCTACGAGCAGTACTTC.